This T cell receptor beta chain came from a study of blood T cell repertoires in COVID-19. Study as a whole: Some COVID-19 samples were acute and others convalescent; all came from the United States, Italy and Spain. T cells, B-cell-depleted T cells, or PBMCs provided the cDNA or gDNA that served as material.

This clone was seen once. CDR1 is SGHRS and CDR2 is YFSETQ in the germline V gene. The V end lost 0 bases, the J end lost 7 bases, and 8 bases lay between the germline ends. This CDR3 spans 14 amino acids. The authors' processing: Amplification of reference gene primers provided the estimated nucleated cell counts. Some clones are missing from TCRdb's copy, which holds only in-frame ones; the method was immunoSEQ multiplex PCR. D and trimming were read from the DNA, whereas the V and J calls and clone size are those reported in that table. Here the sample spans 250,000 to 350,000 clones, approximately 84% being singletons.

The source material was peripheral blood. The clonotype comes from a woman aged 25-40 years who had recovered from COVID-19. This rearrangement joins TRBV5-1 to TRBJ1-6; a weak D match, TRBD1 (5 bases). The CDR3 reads CASSLEGYNSPLHF. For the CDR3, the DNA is TGCGCCAGCAGCTTGGAGGGGTACAATTCACCCCTCCACTTT.